These 24 T cell receptor beta chains originate from one sample sequenced in a study of spatial heterogeneity in lung cancer. TCRdb re-analysed the 5' RACE reads in MiXCR, keeping a single row per CDR3 protein. This table holds 39,000 or so distinct CDR3 sequences, 3% to 3.5% found once. Time point defined: sample taken at primary tumor resection. Sequenced here: normal lung tissue next to the tumor, sampled at surgery. The receptor source for this set is a male donor with early-stage non-small cell lung cancer.

This clonotype appeared many times. The chain uses TRBV5-1 and TRBJ1-5; the D gene is possibly TRBD1 (6 bases). Per germline, CDR1 SGHRS and CDR2 YFSETQ. V was shortened by 1 base and J by 0 bases, with 8 bases between the two germline ends. This CDR3 is 15 amino acids long. CDR3 in amino acids: CASSLSGDSNQPQHF. The CDR3 bases are TGCGCCAGCAGCTTGTCAGGGGATAGCAATCAGCCCCAGCATTTT.

This clonotype was detected ten times or more. This rearrangement joins TRBV5-1 to TRBJ2-5; D not resolved. This CDR3 contains 16 residues. Germline lookup yields CDR1 SGHRS and CDR2 YFSETQ. V was cut by 0 bases and J by 1 base, with 13 bases left in between. For the CDR3, the DNA is TGCGCCAGCAGCTTGGGCAGTTGGAGAACCCAAGAGACCCAGTACTTC. Its protein product is CASSLGSWRTQETQYF.

This clonotype was found many times. The chain employs TRBV5-1 and TRBJ1-4; D is unresolved. The CDR3 has 14 amino acids. Per germline, CDR1 SGHRS and CDR2 YFSETQ. Trimming left V 1 base short and J 1 base short, with 5 bases between. The DNA for the CDR3 is TGCGCCAGCAGCTTGCACATAACTAATGAAAAACTGTTTTTT. Residues: CASSLHITNEKLFF.

Many counts were recorded for this clonotype. CDR3 region: CASSQAVLGMWGQPQHF. CDR3 DNA sequence: TGCGCCAGCAGCCAAGCGGTATTGGGGATGTGGGGGCAGCCCCAGCATTTT. The chain links TRBV4-1 to TRBJ1-5; TRBD1 might be the D (5 bases). Trimming removed 1 base at V and 7 bases at J, with 20 bases between. Germline V gene lookup returns CDR1 MGHRA and CDR2 YSYEKL. The CDR3 sequence is 17 residues long.

This clonotype has ten or more counts. The rearrangement links TRBV7-9 to TRBJ1-4, with D possibly matching TRBD1 (5 bases). Germline V gives CDR1 SEHNR, CDR2 FQNEAQ (reference sequence). V was clipped by 5 bases and J by 8 bases, with 12 bases between them. There are 13 residues in the CDR3. The CDR3 protein is CASSPRGAEKLFF. The CDR3 coding sequence is TGTGCCAGCAGCCCGCGGGGCGCCGAAAAACTGTTTTTT.

The table lists this clonotype with many counts. V gene TRBV14 combines with J gene TRBJ1-2; possible D gene TRBD1, 5 bases. This CDR3 region has 15 residues. Germline CDR1 reads SGHDN; CDR2 reads FVKESK. The ends were cut back, 1 base at V and 4 bases at J, with 13 bases in the middle. The CDR3 bases are TGTGCCAGCAGCCAAGGGGGATCAGGGAGCTATGGCTACACCTTC. This encodes CASSQGGSGSYGYTF.

Many counts were recorded for this clonotype. This chain uses TRBV27 with TRBJ1-4; D gene ambiguous. The V end was cut by 8 bases, the J end by 11 bases, with 21 bases between. This CDR3 has 14 residues. Germline V gene lookup returns CDR1 MNHEY and CDR2 SMNVEV (reference sequence). CDR3 residues: CASAPGPARWKLFF. The CDR3, as DNA: TGTGCCAGCGCACCGGGCCCCGCGAGGTGGAAACTGTTTTTT.

This clonotype was counted many times. The chain combines TRBV7-9 with TRBJ2-1, with a tentative D call TRBD1 (6 bases). V was pared by 6 bases and J by 9 bases, with 18 bases between. This CDR3 comprises 14 residues. Germline V gene data show CDR1 as SEHNR and CDR2 as FQNEAQ (reference sequence). The CDR3 sequence: CASRTAGDSGEQFF. The CDR3 DNA sequence: TGTGCCAGCAGGACGGCAGGGGATAGTGGTGAGCAGTTCTTC.

In this sample, this clonotype turned up many times. This sequence joins TRBV6-5 and TRBJ2-5; either TRBD1 or TRBD2 may supply D (6 bases each). With 7 bases removed from V and 4 bases from J, the gap between germline ends came to 16 bases. The CDR3 extends over 14 amino acids. CDR1 MNHEY and CDR2 SVGAGI come from the germline V gene. The CDR3 reads CASTDSGGGETQYF. CDR3 DNA sequence: TGTGCCAGCACCGACTCCGGAGGGGGAGAGACCCAGTACTTC.

The V gene is TRBV6-5, the J gene TRBJ2-3; 7 nucleotides align to TRBD1. The ends lost 6 bases at V and 1 base at J; junction bases unmatched: 1. This CDR3 spans 13 amino acids. Germline-derived CDR1 and CDR2 are MNHEY and SVGAGI. The CDR3 coding sequence is TGTGCCAGCAGGGGGACAGGCACAGATACGCAGTATTTT. Protein: CASRGTGTDTQYF.

This clonotype appeared many times. The chain recombines TRBV4-1 with TRBJ1-5; no clear D gene. This CDR3 is 15 amino acids long. Deletions cut 1 base from V and 4 bases from J, with 11 bases between. Germline lookup yields CDR1 MGHRA and CDR2 YSYEKL. This CDR3 is CASSQGADGNQPQHF. DNA for the CDR3: TGCGCCAGCAGCCAAGGGGCAGACGGAAATCAGCCCCAGCATTTT.

The CDR3 DNA is TGTGCCAGCAGTAACCCGAGAGATACGCAGTATTTT. Translating gives CASSNPRDTQYF. The V call is TRBV28, the J call TRBJ2-3; no clear D gene. The length of the CDR3 is 12 residues. The V end was cut by 5 bases, the J end by 5 bases, with 8 bases between. The germline CDR1 and CDR2 sequences are MDHEN and SYDVKM.

This clonotype was observed a few times. V and J are TRBV5-6 and TRBJ1-1; D is ambiguous. Germline V lookup: CDR1 SGHDT, CDR2 YYEEEE. CDR3 length: 12 residues. Trimming stripped 4 bases from V and 4 bases from J, with 8 bases between. CDR3 loop: CASSIYTTEAFF. CDR3 nucleotides: TGTGCCAGCAGCATATATACCACTGAAGCTTTCTTT.

This clonotype was observed many times. The chain joins TRBV2 to TRBJ1-4, with a possible D match to TRBD1 (5 bases). The CDR3 totals 11 residues. Germline V gene lookup returns CDR1 SNHLY and CDR2 FYNNEI. V lost 9 bases and J 8 bases, leaving 10 bases between the germline ends. The CDR3 sequence is CARGAPEKLFF. The CDR3 DNA sequence: TGTGCCAGAGGGGCACCCGAAAAACTGTTTTTT.

The sample holds many counts of this clonotype. The rearrangement joins TRBV18 to TRBJ2-3; D might be TRBD2 (6 bases). The CDR3 length is 13 residues. The germline V and J ends were trimmed by 2 bases and 5 bases, with 8 bases remaining between them. Germline values: CDR1 KGHSH, CDR2 LQKENI. The CDR3: CASSPIGGDTQYF. CDR3 DNA: TGTGCCAGCTCACCAATCGGGGGAGATACGCAGTATTTT.

The V gene is TRBV6-2 or TRBV6-3, the J gene TRBJ1-5, with a tentative D call TRBD1 (6 bases). The CDR3 extends over 15 amino acids. Per the germline V gene, CDR1 is MNHEY and CDR2 is SVGEGT. V dropped 8 bases and J dropped 0 bases, with 14 bases sitting between them. The CDR3, as DNA: TGTGCCAGCGGCACCCAGGGGCTTAGCAATCAGCCCCAGCATTTT. It yields the protein CASGTQGLSNQPQHF.

This clonotype was counted ten times or more. CDR3 protein: CASSWDSSGANVLTF. In DNA form, the CDR3 reads TGTGCCAGCAGTTGGGACAGCTCTGGGGCCAACGTCCTGACTTTC. The chain carries TRBV28 and TRBJ2-6, with 7 nucleotides matching TRBD1. Germline V gene lookup returns CDR1 MDHEN and CDR2 SYDVKM. V lost 4 bases and J lost 0; bases outside the gene matches: 0. The CDR3 totals 15 residues.

This clonotype was detected many times. J is TRBJ1-1 and V is TRBV27, with D perhaps TRBD1 (6 bases). Germline values: CDR1 MNHEY, CDR2 SMNVEV (reference sequence). Trimming removed 5 bases from V and 8 bases from J, with 12 bases in between. The CDR3 length is 12 residues. CDR3 protein: CASSRGESEAFF. The CDR3 nucleotides read TGTGCCAGCAGTAGGGGGGAAAGCGAAGCTTTCTTT.

This clonotype is medium-sized within its sample. The chain couples TRBV7-9 to TRBJ1-4, with D maybe TRBD1 (6 bases). The CDR3 spans 18 residues. Germline values: CDR1 SEHNR, CDR2 FQNEAQ (reference sequence). V was pared by 0 bases and J by 8 bases, with 22 bases between. DNA of the CDR3: TGTGCCAGCAGCTTAGCTTGGACAGCCGAAGGGAATGACGAAAAACTGTTTTTT. This codes for CASSLAWTAEGNDEKLFF.

This clonotype was counted many times. The chain couples TRBV10-3 to TRBJ1-6; D not certain. Germline CDR1 ENHRY, CDR2 SYGVKD. V dropped 7 bases and J dropped 8 bases, with 15 bases sitting between them. The CDR3 sequence is 14 residues long. CDR3 sequence (DNA): TGTGCCATCAAGGACGGGGTCCAGGATTCACCCCTCCACTTT. Translating it yields CAIKDGVQDSPLHF.

In this sample, this clonotype turned up many times. The chain links TRBV27 to TRBJ2-1; the match to TRBD2 covers 10 bases. The J segment lost 6 bases and the V segment lost 3 bases, leaving 5 bases of the junction unmatched. Germline V CDR1 and CDR2: MNHEY, SMNVEV (reference sequence). The CDR3 is 15 residues long. The CDR3 coding sequence is TGTGCCAGCAGTTTCCGGGCTAGCGGGAGCAATGAGCAGTTCTTC. As protein: CASSFRASGSNEQFF.

The chain links TRBV4-2 to TRBJ2-7; 8 nucleotides match TRBD2. J lost 4 bases, V lost 1 base, and 6 bases had no gene match. The CDR3 runs to 15 residues. The germline gives CDR1 LGHNA, CDR2 YNFKEQ. The DNA of the CDR3 is TGTGCCAGCAGCCAAGTGGGGACTAGTGCGTACGAGCAGTACTTC. This gives the protein CASSQVGTSAYEQYF.

This clonotype has just a few counts. The chain is built from TRBV4-3 and TRBJ2-4, with 9 positions matching TRBD2. The trim removed 0 bases at V and 3 bases at J, leaving 9 bases unmatched. The CDR3 loop spans 18 amino acids. Germline V lookup: CDR1 LGHNA, CDR2 YSLEER. The CDR3 region has the DNA TGCGCCAGCAGCCAAGATGGGGTCGGCGGGGGGGACAAAAACATTCAGTACTTC. It translates to CASSQDGVGGGDKNIQYF.

This clonotype was seen many times. The genes are TRBV3-1 and TRBJ2-1; TRBD2 might be the D (6 bases). Trimming pared 6 bases from V and 7 bases from J, leaving 13 bases between. CDR1 and CDR2 from the germline V gene are LGHDT and YNNKEL (reference sequence). This CDR3 region has 13 residues. CDR3 nucleotide sequence: TGTGCCAGCAGATTCTTTGGGGGGAATGAGCAGTTCTTC. It codes for CASRFFGGNEQFF.